This T cell receptor beta chain was profiled in a study of blood T cell repertoires in COVID-19. Living in under 30 US areas, the participants were between roughly 18 and 95 years of age. Within 2 weeks of study entry, exposed participants had contacted a PCR-confirmed or clinician-diagnosed COVID-19 case. Clones were sequenced by immunoSEQ multiplex PCR, and TCRdb holds only the in-frame ones, with some missing. The sample has hundreds of thousands of clones, approximately 90% seen once; the top ten hold over 0.75%. The source of this sequence is a man aged 45 to 65 who had been exposed to COVID-19. Sequenced: PBMCs or T cells enriched from blood (not recorded which).

CDR3 sequence (DNA): TGTGCTAGTGGTTCACACACTACCAGGGTCGGAAACACCATATATTTT. It encodes CASGSHTTRVGNTIYF. The chain carries TRBV12-5 and TRBJ1-3, with D tentatively TRBD1 (5 bases). V lost 4 bases and J 4 bases, leaving 17 bases between the germline ends. Germline-derived CDR1 and CDR2 are LGHNT and FRNRAP. The CDR3 runs 16 residues.